This paragraph covers one TCR beta chain sequence. Its antigen is undetermined. Trimming took off 4 bases at V and 6 bases at J, with 16 bases between the two ends. This CDR3 spans 14 amino acids. Germline loops: CDR1 SGHNT, CDR2 YYREEE (reference sequence). The data are from a study of cytomegalovirus exposure and HLA in healthy donors. Study information: A prior analysis found some 110 million unique TCR beta sequences from approximately 200 million T cells. Study-level results: Presence/absence analyses assumed roughly uniform sequencing depth across donors. Analysis performed later found about 17,000 TCR beta sequences associated with HLA alleles at 0.05 false discovery rate. An analysis done earlier found most TCR beta V segments productive about 87% or about 30% of the time.

Primers for the PCR totalled 60 Vbeta and 13 Jbeta. Here immunoSEQ multiplex PCR was the method, and the copy in TCRdb shows in-frame clones only, minus some. The sample lists tens of thousands of clones; approximately 71% were seen once. What was sequenced was PBMCs. The TCR sequence derives from a woman between 35 and 50 years old in good health and CMV-seropositive. The V and J genes are TRBV5-4 and TRBJ1-2; possible D gene TRBD1, 6 bases. CDR3 amino acids: CASSPARGRDGYTF. The CDR3 DNA reads TGTGCCAGCAGCCCCGCGCGGGGGCGGGATGGCTACACCTTC.